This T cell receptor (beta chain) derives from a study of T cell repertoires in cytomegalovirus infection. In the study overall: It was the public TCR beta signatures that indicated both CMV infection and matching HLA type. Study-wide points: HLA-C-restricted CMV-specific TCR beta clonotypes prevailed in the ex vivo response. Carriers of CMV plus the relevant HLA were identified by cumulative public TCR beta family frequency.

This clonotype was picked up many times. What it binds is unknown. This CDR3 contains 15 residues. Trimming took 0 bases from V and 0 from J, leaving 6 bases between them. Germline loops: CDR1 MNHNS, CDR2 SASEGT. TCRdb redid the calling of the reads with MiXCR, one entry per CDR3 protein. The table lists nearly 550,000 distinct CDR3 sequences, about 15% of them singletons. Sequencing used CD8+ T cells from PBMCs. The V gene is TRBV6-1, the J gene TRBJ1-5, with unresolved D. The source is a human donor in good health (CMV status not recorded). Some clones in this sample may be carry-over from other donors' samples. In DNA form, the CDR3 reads TGTGCCAGCAGTGAAGCAGAGCGTAGCAATCAGCCCCAGCATTTT. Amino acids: CASSEAERSNQPQHF.